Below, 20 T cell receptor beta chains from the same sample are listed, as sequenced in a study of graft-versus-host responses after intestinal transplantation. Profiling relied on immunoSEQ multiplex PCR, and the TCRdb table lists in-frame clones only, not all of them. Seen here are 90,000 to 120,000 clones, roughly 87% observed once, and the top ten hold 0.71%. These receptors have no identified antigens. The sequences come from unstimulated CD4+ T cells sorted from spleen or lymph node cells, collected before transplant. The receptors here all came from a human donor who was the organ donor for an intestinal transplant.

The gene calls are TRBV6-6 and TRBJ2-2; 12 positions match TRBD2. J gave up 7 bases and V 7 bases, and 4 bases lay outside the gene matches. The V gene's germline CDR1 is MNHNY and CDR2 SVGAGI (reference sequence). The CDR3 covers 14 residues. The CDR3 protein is CASTGLAGYGELFF. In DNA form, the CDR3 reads TGTGCCAGCACCGGACTAGCGGGGTACGGGGAGCTGTTTTTT.

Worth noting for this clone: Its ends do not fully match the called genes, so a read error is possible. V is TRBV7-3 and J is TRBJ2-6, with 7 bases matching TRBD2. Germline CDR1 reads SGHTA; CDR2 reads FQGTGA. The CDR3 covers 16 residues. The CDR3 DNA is TGTGCCAGCAGCTTAGCGGGGGACTCTCGGGCCAACGTCCTGACTTTC. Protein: CASSLAGDSRANVLTF.

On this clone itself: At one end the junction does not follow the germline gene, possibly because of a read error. The CDR3 DNA reads as TGTGCCTGGAGTGTACGATCCACCCCCTCGTTC. Translated: CAWSVRSTPSF. This rearrangement joins TRBV30 to TRBJ1-2, with D hard to call. The CDR3 loop spans 11 amino acids. Germline-derived CDR1 and CDR2 are GTSNPN and SVGIG (reference sequence).

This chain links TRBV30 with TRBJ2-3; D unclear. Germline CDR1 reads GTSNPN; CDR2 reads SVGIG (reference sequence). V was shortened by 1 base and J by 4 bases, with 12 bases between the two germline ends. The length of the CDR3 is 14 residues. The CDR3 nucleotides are TGTGCCTGGAGTGGATTTAAGGGTTCAGATACGCAGTATTTT. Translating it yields CAWSGFKGSDTQYF.

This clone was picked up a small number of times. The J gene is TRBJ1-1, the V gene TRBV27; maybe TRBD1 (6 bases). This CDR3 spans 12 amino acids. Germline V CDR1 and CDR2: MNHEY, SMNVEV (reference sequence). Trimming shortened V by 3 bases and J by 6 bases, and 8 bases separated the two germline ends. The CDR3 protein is CASSLGQSEAFF. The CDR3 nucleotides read TGTGCCAGCAGTTTGGGACAATCTGAAGCTTTCTTT.

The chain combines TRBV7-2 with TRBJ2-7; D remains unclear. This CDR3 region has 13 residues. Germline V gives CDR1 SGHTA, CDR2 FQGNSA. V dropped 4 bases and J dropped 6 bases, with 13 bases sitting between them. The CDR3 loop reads CASSSSKTSEQYF. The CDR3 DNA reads TGTGCCAGCAGCTCATCAAAGACGAGCGAGCAGTACTTC. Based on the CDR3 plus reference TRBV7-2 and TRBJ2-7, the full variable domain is GAGVSQSPSNKVTEKGKDVELRCDPISGHTALYWYRQSLGQGLEFLIYFQGNSAPDKSGLPSDRFSAERTGGSVSTLTIQRTQQEDSAVYLCASSSSKTSEQYFGPGTRLTVT.

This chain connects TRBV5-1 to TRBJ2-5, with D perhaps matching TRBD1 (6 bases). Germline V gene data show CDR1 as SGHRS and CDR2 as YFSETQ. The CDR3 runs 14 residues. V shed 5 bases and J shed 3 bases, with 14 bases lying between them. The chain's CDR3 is CASSIQGGKETQYF. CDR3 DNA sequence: TGCGCCAGCAGTATACAGGGTGGTAAAGAGACCCAGTACTTC.

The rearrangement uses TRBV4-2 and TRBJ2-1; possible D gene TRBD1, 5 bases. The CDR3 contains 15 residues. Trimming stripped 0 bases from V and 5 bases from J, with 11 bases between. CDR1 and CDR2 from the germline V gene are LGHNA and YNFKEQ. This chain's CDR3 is CASSQETGANNEQFF. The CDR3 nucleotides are TGTGCCAGCAGCCAAGAAACAGGTGCAAACAATGAGCAGTTCTTC.

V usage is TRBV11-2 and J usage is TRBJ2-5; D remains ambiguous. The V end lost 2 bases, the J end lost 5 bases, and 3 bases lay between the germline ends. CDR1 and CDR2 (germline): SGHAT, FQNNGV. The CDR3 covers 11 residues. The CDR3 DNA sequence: TGTGCCAGCAGCTTACGGGAGACCCAGTACTTC. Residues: CASSLRETQYF.

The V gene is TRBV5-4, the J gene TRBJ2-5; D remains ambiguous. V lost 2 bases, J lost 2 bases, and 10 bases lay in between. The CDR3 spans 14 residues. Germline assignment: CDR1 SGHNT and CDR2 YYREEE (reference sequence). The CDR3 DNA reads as TGTGCCAGCAGCTTTAGTAACTTGCAAGAGACCCAGTACTTC. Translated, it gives CASSFSNLQETQYF. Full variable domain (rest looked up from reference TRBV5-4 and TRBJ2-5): ETGVTQSPTHLIKTRGQQVTLRCSSQSGHNTVSWYQQALGQGPQFIFQYYREEENGRGNFPPRFSGLQFPNYSSELNVNALELDDSALYLCASSFSNLQETQYFGPGTRLLVL.

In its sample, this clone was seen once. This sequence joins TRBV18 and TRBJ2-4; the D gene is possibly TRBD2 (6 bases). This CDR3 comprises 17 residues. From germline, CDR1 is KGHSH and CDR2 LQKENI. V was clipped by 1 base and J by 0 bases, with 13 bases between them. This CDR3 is CASSPLAGRRAKNIQYF. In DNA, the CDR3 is TGTGCCAGCTCACCACTGGCGGGACGGAGAGCCAAAAACATTCAGTACTTC.

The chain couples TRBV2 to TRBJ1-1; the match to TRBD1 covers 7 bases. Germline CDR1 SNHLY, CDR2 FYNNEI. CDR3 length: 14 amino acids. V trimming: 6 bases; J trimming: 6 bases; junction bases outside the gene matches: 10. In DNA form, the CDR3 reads TGTGCCAGCAGGGGTACAGGGGACGGATCTGAAGCTTTCTTT. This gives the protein CASRGTGDGSEAFF.

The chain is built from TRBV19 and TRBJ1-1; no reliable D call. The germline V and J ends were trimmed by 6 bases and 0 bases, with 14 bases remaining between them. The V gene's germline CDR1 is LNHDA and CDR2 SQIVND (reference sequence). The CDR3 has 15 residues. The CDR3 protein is CASSPRRSLNTEAFF. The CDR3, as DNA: TGTGCCAGTAGCCCTCGCCGGTCACTGAACACTGAAGCTTTCTTT. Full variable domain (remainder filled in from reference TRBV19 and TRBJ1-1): DGGITQSPKYLFRKEGQNVTLSCEQNLNHDAMYWYRQDPGQGLRLIYYSQIVNDFQKGDIAEGYSVSREKKESFPLTVTSAQKNPTAFYLCASSPRRSLNTEAFFGQGTRLTVV.

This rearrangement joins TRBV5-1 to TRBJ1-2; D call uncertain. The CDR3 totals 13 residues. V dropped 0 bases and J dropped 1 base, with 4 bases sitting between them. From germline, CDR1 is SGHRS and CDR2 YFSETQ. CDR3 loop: CASSLGVNYGYTF. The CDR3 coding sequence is TGCGCCAGCAGCTTGGGGGTTAACTATGGCTACACCTTC.

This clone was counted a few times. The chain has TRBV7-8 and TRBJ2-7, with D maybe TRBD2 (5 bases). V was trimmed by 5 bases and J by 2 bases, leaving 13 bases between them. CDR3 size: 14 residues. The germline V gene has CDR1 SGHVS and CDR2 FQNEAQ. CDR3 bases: TGTGCCAGCAGCGAAGCCCGTAGCGCCTACGAGCAGTACTTC. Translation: CASSEARSAYEQYF.

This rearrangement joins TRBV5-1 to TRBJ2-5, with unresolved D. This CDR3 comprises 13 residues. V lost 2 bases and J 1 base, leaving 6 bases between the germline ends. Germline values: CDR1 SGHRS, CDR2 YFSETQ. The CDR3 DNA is TGCGCCAGCAGCTTCGGCCTCCAAGAGACCCAGTACTTC. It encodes CASSFGLQETQYF. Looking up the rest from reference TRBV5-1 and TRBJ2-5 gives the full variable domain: KAGVTQTPRYLIKTRGQQVTLSCSPISGHRSVSWYQQTPGQGLQFLFEYFSETQRNKGNFPGRFSGRQFSNSRSEMNVSTLELGDSALYLCASSFGLQETQYFGPGTRLLVL.

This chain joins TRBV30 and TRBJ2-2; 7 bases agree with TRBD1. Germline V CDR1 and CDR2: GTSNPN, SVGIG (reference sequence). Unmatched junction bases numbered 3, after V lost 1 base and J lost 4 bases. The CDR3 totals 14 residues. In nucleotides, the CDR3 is TGTGCCTGGAGTGGGACAGGTCGCACCGGGGAGCTGTTTTTT. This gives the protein CAWSGTGRTGELFF.

The CDR3 bases are TGTGCCAGCAGCCAGGCTTATAGCAATCAGCCCCAGCATTTT. It encodes CASSQAYSNQPQHF. The V and J genes are TRBV5-5 and TRBJ1-5; D unresolved. The germline V and J ends were trimmed by 4 bases and 0 bases, with 8 bases remaining between them. The V gene's germline CDR1 is SGHKS and CDR2 YYEKEE (reference sequence). CDR3 length equals 14 residues.

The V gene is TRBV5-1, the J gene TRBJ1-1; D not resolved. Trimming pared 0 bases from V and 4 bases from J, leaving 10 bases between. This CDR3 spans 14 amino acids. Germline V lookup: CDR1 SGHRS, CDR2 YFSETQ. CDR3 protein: CASSLDRVGTEAFF. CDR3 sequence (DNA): TGCGCCAGCAGCTTGGATCGGGTCGGCACTGAAGCTTTCTTT.

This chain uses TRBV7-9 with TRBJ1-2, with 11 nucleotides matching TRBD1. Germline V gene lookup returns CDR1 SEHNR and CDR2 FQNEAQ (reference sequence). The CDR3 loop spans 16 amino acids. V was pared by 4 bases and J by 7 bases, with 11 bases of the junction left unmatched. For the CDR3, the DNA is TGTGCCAGCAGCTCAGGTCGGACAGGGGGCGCATCTGGCTACACCTTC. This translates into CASSSGRTGGASGYTF.